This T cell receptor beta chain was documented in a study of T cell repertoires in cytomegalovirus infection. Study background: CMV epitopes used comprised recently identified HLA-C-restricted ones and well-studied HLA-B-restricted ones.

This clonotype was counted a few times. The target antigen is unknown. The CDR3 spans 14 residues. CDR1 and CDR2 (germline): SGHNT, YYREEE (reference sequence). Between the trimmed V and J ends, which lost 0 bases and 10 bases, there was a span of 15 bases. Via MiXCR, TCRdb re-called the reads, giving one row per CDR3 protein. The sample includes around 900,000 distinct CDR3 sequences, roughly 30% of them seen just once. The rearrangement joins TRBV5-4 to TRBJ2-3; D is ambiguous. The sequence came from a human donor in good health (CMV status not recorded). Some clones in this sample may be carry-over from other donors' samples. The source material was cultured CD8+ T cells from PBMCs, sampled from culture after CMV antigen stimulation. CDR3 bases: TGTGCCAGCAGCTTGGGCCTGGATGCTTTAGCGCAGTATTTT. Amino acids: CASSLGLDALAQYF.